This T cell receptor (beta chain) was identified during a study of beta chain features in type 1 diabetes (dated by TCRdb to 2016 to 2018). About the study as a whole: No differences in mean age, gender distribution, total cell number or subset yield were found between patients and healthy donors. In the study, TCRB repertoires of sorted circulating CD4+ T cell subsets from recently diagnosed type 1 diabetes patients were compared with those of matched healthy donors. A total of 107,917,701 sorted cells were examined across all samples, and the number of cells per subset was strongly correlated with RNA yield. Naive and central memory subsets were obtained from all 28 donors, but regulatory and stem cell-like memory subsets were isolated from only 8 patients and roughly 8 healthy donors. What the research found in general, with its limitations: Shorter templates might be favored by PCR, yet because patient and control samples were amplified and corrected together, any such skew would affect both groups equally. Patients with type 1 diabetes made fewer insertions and deleted more nucleotides at VDJ recombination sites, implying thymic rearrangement abnormalities. Naive, central memory and regulatory TCRB repertoires appeared to be more similar among patients than among healthy donors. Because cDNA was sequenced instead of genomic DNA, activated cells with high expression could be over-represented, although the groups did not differ in activation or CD3 levels. Type 1 diabetes patients showed a moderate but significant shortening of TCRB CDR3 length in all four CD4+ subsets. Only small numbers of individuals were included in the HLA sub-analyses, which left unresolved whether HLA type had any influence on TCRB rearrangement.

The entire isolated RNA was reverse transcribed using the High Capacity cDNA Reverse Transcription Kit, and thus expressed TCRB transcripts were sequenced. Naive, central memory and regulatory T cell samples underwent deep immunoSEQ sequencing, averaging around 3.7 million total reads per sample. Sorted cells were lysed in RLT buffer and RNA was extracted with DNase-treated RNeasy Micro or Mini kits, depending on cell number. To prevent cross-contamination, every cell subset was processed on its own, while patient and healthy donor samples were processed together. The immunoSEQ multiplex PCR was used to amplify TCRB sequences from cDNA, generating 87-bp fragments that spanned the CDR3 region. Amplicons were sequenced on the Illumina HiSeq platform. On the study's bioinformatics: PCR bias was computationally corrected using synthetic template baselines, reads within Hamming distance 2 were collapsed, and singletons that could not be merged were discarded. By aligning reads against IMGT, V, D and J genes, CDR3 length, and insertions or deletions at six rearrangement sites were assigned. Within each subset, clonotype counts were normalized to sorted cell number, and only after that were true diversity and Gini coefficients computed with the tcR R package. The overlap coefficient, calculated on TCRB nucleotide sequences, was used to quantify repertoire sharing. Out-of-frame TCRB sequences from naive cells were analyzed as a proxy for the pre-selection repertoire. TCRdb provides this immuneACCESS table in a form limited to in-frame rearrangements. Some clones are lacking; in checked studies, under half of them reflect an unresolved V gene, and why the rest are absent is not known. That table supplies the V and J calls and clone size; D and trimming were determined from the DNA. The sample table shows 550,000 to 850,000 clones, and 10% to 15% are seen once. The leading ten clones occupy 0.022% of the sample.

A single peripheral blood draw of around 0.11 L on average was collected from each donor into heparinised tubes. Using a panel that included CD45RO, CCR7, CD25, CD127, CD95 and CD27, naive, central memory, regulatory and stem cell-like memory CD4+ T cells were sorted on a BD FACSAria II. A purity above 95% was achieved for all sorted populations. Right away, PBMCs were isolated by Lymphoprep density gradient centrifugation and were stained directly, with no culture step. Samples were stained and sorted in pairs, with one healthy donor and one patient per experiment, so that batch effects were minimized. Note on this clone: What this receptor recognizes is not known. Base qualities are not provided; no much larger clone lies one nucleotide away.

From a lookup of the germline V gene (reference sequence), CDR1 and CDR2 are SEHNR and FQNEAQ. The CDR3, from cysteine to phenylalanine, totals 13 residues. Kept here is only the CDR3 DNA, which spans 39 bases and is read in frame from base 1. The germline V and J ends show losses of 5 bases and 3 bases respectively, and no gene match explains 4 bases of the junction. Source material: naive CD4+ T cells from blood. The sample's cell subset or site label is to be understood as: true naive CD4+ T cells. The receptor was derived from a man between 18 and 29 years old with type 1 diabetes. Recombination linked TRBV7-9 to TRBJ2-7; 7 bases in the junction line up with TRBD1. The DNA sequence is given as TGTGCCAGCAGCACCTGGGACAGCTACGAGCAGTACTTC. This yields the protein CASSTWDSYEQYF.